The entry that follows covers one T cell receptor beta chain sequence. The target antigen is unknown. The record originates from a study of CD8+CD57+ T cells in acquired aplastic anemia. Study as a whole: Yields of DNA that came from sorted CD4+ and CD8+ cells averaged about 3.3 ug. Overall study results and limits: The study found no significant CD8+ Simpson's diversity difference between patients and controls. Patients and controls turned out to have roughly 31 CD8+ CDR3 sequences in common.

The ends were cut back, 5 bases at V and 0 bases at J, with 15 bases in the middle. CDR3 size: 16 residues. CDR1 and CDR2 (germline): SGHVS, FQNEAQ. Patients sequenced had flow cytometry evidence of CD8+CD57+ cell expansion. Profiling of TCR beta VDJ combinations and CDR3 sequences used genomic DNA as template. TCRdb reanalysed the reads using MiXCR and keeps one entry per CDR3 protein. Among 80,000 to 100,000 distinct CDR3 sequences listed, around 70% were seen once. This clonotype was obtained from a human donor with aplastic anemia. The chain recombines TRBV7-8 with TRBJ2-3; either TRBD1 or TRBD2 may fit D (5 bases each). The specimen was sorted CD4+, CD8+, or CD8+CD57+ T cells (not recorded which) from PBMCs. The CDR3 DNA is TGTGCCAGCAGCGACTTTCCGGGACCCAGCACAGATACGCAGTATTTT. It specifies CASSDFPGPSTDTQYF.